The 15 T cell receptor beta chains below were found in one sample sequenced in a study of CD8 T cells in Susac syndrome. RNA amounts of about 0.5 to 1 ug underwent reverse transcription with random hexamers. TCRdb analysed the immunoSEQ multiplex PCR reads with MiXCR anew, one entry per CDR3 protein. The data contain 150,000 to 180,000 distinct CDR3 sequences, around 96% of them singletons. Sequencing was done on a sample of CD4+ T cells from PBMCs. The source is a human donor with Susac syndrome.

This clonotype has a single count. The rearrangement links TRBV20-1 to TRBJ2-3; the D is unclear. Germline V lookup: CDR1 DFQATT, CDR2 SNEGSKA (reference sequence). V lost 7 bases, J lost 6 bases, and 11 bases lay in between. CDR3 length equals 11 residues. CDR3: CSGISLDTQYF. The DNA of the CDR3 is TGCAGTGGTATAAGCTTGGATACGCAGTATTTT.

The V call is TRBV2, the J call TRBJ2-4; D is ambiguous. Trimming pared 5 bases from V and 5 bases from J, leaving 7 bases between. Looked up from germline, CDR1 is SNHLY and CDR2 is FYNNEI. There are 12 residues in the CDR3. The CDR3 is CASSWNQNIQYF. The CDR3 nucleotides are TGTGCCAGCAGTTGGAACCAAAACATTCAGTACTTC.

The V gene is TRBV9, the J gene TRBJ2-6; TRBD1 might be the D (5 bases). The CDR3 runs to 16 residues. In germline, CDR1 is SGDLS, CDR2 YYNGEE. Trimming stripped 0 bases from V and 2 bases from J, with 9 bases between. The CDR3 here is CASSVVPGTGANVLTF. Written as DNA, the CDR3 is TGTGCCAGCAGCGTAGTGCCAGGGACTGGGGCCAACGTCCTGACTTTC.

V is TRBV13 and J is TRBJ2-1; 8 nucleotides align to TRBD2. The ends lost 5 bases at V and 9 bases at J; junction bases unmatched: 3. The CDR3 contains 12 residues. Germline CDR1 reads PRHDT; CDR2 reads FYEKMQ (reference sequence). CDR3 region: CASSRGGIEQFF. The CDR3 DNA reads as TGTGCCAGCAGCCGGGGGGGCATTGAGCAGTTCTTC.

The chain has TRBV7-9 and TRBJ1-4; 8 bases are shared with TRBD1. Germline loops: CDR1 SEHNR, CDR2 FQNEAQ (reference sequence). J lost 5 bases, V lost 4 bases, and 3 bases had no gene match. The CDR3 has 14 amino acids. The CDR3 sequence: CASSSRTGNEKLFF. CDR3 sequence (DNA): TGTGCCAGCAGCTCCCGGACAGGGAATGAAAAACTGTTTTTT.

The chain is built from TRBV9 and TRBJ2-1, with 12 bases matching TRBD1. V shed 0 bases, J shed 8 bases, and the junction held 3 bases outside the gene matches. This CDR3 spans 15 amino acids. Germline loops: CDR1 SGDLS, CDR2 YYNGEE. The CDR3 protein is CASSVVGTGGDEQFF. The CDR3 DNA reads TGTGCCAGCAGCGTAGTCGGGACAGGGGGCGATGAGCAGTTCTTC.

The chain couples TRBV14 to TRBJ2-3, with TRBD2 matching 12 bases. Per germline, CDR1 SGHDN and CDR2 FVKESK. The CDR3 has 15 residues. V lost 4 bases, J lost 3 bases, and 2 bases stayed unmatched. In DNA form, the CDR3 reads TGTGCCAGCAGCCGGACTAGCGGGATAACAGATACGCAGTATTTT. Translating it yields CASSRTSGITDTQYF. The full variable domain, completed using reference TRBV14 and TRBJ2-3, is EAGVTQFPSHSVIEKGQTVTLRCDPISGHDNLYWYRRVMGKEIKFLLHFVKESKQDESGMPNNRFLAERTGGTYSTLKVQPAELEDSGVYFCASSRTSGITDTQYFGPGTRLTVL.

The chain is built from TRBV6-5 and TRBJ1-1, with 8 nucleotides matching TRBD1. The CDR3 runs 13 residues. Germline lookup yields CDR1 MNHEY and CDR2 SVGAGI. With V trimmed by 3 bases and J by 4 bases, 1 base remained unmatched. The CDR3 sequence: CASSYGQGTEAFF. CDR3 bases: TGTGCCAGCAGTTATGGACAGGGCACTGAAGCTTTCTTT.

CDR3 residues: CSVRMGTGEKLFF. DNA for the CDR3: TGCAGCGTTCGCATGGGGACAGGGGAAAAACTGTTTTTT. The rearrangement links TRBV29-1 to TRBJ1-4; 9 positions match TRBD1. Germline assignment: CDR1 SQVTM and CDR2 ANQGSEA. CDR3 length: 13 amino acids. J gave up 8 bases and V 5 bases, and 6 bases lay outside the gene matches.

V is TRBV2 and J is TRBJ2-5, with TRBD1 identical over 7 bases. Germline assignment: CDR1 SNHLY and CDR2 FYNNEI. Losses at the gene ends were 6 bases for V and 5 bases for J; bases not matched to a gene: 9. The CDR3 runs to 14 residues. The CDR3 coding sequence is TGTGCCAGCAGGGTACAGGGGTTTATGGAGACCCAGTACTTC. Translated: CASRVQGFMETQYF. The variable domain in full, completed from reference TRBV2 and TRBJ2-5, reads EPEVTQTPSHQVTQMGQEVILRCVPISNHLYFYWYRQILGQKVEFLVSFYNNEISEKSEIFDDQFSVERPDGSNFTLKIRSTKLEDSAMYFCASRVQGFMETQYFGPGTRLLVL.

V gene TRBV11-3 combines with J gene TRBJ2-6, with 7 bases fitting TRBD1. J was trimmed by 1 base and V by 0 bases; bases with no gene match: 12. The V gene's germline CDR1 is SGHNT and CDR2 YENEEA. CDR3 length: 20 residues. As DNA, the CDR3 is TGTGCCAGCAGCTTAGAGAATTGGGGACAGAATACGTCTGGGGCCAACGTCCTGACTTTC. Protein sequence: CASSLENWGQNTSGANVLTF.

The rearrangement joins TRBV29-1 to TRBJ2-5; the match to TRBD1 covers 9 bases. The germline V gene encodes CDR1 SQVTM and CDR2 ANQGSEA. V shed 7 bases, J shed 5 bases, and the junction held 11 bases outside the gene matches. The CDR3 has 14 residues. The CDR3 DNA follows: TGCAGCGGGGGCCCAACAGGGGGCGGTGAGACCCAGTACTTC. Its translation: CSGGPTGGGETQYF.

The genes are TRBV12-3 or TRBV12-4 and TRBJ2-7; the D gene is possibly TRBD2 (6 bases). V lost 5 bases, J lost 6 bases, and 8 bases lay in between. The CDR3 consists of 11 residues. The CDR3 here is CASSGLFEQYF. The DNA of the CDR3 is TGTGCCAGCAGTGGACTATTCGAGCAGTACTTC.

Here the CDR3 DNA reads TGTGCCAGCAGCTTCCGGGACAGGGGAGGTAATGACTATGGCTACACCTTC. The encoded protein is CASSFRDRGGNDYGYTF. The chain has TRBV5-4 and TRBJ1-2; 10 bases match TRBD1. The germline V gene has CDR1 SGHNT and CDR2 YYREEE (reference sequence). V was clipped by 2 bases and J by 3 bases; unmatched bases: 10. This CDR3 has 17 residues.

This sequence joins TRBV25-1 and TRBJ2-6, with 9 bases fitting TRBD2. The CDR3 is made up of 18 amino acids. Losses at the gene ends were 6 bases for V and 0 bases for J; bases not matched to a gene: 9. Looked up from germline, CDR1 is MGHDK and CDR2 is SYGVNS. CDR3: CASSSIAGVLSGANVLTF. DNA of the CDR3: TGTGCCAGCAGCTCCATAGCGGGGGTTCTCTCTGGGGCCAACGTCCTGACTTTC.